This TCR beta chain was sequenced in a study of cytomegalovirus exposure and HLA in healthy donors. PCR was performed using 60 Vbeta and 13 Jbeta primers. Sequenced by immunoSEQ multiplex PCR; TCRdb stores in-frame clones only, minus some. This specimen shows about 200,000 clones; the ten leading clones hold about 1%. V was trimmed by 3 bases and J by 5 bases, leaving 17 bases between them. CDR1 and CDR2 from the germline V gene are LGHNA and YNFKEQ. This CDR3 has 16 amino acids. The sequenced material came from PBMCs. The rearrangement joins TRBV4-2 to TRBJ2-1, with TRBD1 as a possible D gene (6 bases). The TCR was taken from a girl aged 2-10 years in good health and CMV-seropositive. The CDR3 DNA sequence: TGTGCCAGCAGCCAGTACAGGGTGAGAGGGGACAATGAGCAGTTCTTC. This translates into CASSQYRVRGDNEQFF.